The 2 T cell receptor beta chains in this list originate from one sample, sequenced in a study of T cell repertoires in cytomegalovirus infection. TCRdb passed the reads through MiXCR, listing each CDR3 protein once. Of some 590,000 distinct CDR3 sequences in the sample, about 39% were seen once. Which antigens these TCRs recognize remains unknown. The sample consisted of cultured PBMCs, taken from culture after CMV antigen stimulation. These receptors originate from a human donor in good health (CMV status not recorded). Some clones in this sample may be carry-over from other donors' samples.

This clonotype was detected many times. V is TRBV7-8 and J is TRBJ1-5; possible D gene TRBD1, 5 bases. The CDR3 covers 13 residues. Germline V gives CDR1 SGHVS, CDR2 FQNEAQ. Between the trimmed V and J ends, which lost 3 bases and 6 bases, there was a span of 9 bases. CDR3 sequence: CASSFAGGQPQHF. The CDR3 nucleotides are TGTGCCAGCAGCTTCGCTGGGGGTCAGCCCCAGCATTTT.

Only a few counts were recorded for this clonotype. The CDR3 nucleotides are TGTGCCAGCATCGGGGGGCCGCTGAACACTGAAGCTTTCTTT. It yields the protein CASIGGPLNTEAFF. The chain couples TRBV11-2 to TRBJ1-1; D possibly corresponds to TRBD1 (6 bases). Trimming cost V 7 bases and J 0 bases, with 12 bases left between them. Germline CDR1 SGHAT, CDR2 FQNNGV. The CDR3 covers 14 residues. The full variable domain, in which reference TRBV11-2 and TRBJ1-1 provide the parts outside the CDR3, is EAGVAQSPRYKIIEKRQSVAFWCNPISGHATLYWYQQILGQGPKLLIQFQNNGVVDDSQLPKDRFSAERLKGVDSTLKIQPAKLEDSAVYLCASIGGPLNTEAFFGQGTRLTVV.